One sample yielded the 6 T cell receptor beta chains listed below, sequenced in a study of cytomegalovirus exposure and HLA in healthy donors. The PCR had 60 Vbeta and 13 Jbeta primers. The repertoire was sequenced with immunoSEQ multiplex PCR; TCRdb's copy has only in-frame clones and lacks some. The top ten clones hold 1.5% to 2% of a sample with 150,000 to 200,000 clones, approximately 80% of them seen once. Sample: PBMCs. Every receptor here comes from a woman younger than 45 in good health and CMV-seronegative.

This sequence joins TRBV6-1 and TRBJ1-5; D might be TRBD1 (5 bases). The germline gives CDR1 MNHNS, CDR2 SASEGT. The CDR3 sequence is 14 residues long. Trimming cost V 7 bases and J 0 bases, with 10 bases left between them. CDR3 amino acids: CASKSGHSNQPQHF. The CDR3 nucleotides read TGTGCCAGCAAGTCAGGACATAGCAATCAGCCCCAGCATTTT.

The rearrangement joins TRBV6-5 to TRBJ2-7, with TRBD1 matching over 7 bases. The germline gives CDR1 MNHEY, CDR2 SVGAGI. This CDR3 region has 13 residues. V gave up 6 bases and J gave up 3 bases; unmatched junction bases: 5. DNA for the CDR3: TGTGCCAGCAGGAGGGACAGCAACTACGAGCAGTACTTC. Its protein is CASRRDSNYEQYF.

J is TRBJ2-2 and V is TRBV6-5, with unresolved D. Trimming cost V 6 bases and J 1 base, with 3 bases left between them. The CDR3 spans 12 residues. CDR1 and CDR2 (germline): MNHEY, SVGAGI. CDR3: CASSRNTGELFF. The DNA of the CDR3 is TGTGCCAGCAGCCGGAACACCGGGGAGCTGTTTTTT.

The chain has TRBV27 and TRBJ2-5; maybe TRBD2 (5 bases). The CDR3 has 13 residues. Per germline, CDR1 MNHEY and CDR2 SMNVEV (reference sequence). Trimming took off 7 bases at V and 5 bases at J, with 14 bases between the two ends. The CDR3 DNA reads as TGTGCCAGCACCGGAAAAGGCGGGGAGACCCAGTACTTC. This gives the protein CASTGKGGETQYF.

This chain links TRBV4-3 with TRBJ2-7; D perhaps matches TRBD1 (5 bases). CDR3 length: 15 residues. V was trimmed by 1 base and J by 0 bases, leaving 10 bases between them. Germline CDR1 LGHNA, CDR2 YSLEER. In nucleotides, the CDR3 is TGCGCCAGCAGCCAAGTTTGGGGCCCCTCCTACGAGCAGTACTTC. Translation: CASSQVWGPSYEQYF.

The rearrangement uses TRBV28 and TRBJ1-4, with 7 positions matching TRBD1. Per the germline V gene, CDR1 is MDHEN and CDR2 is SYDVKM. The CDR3 is 16 amino acids. The J segment lost 8 bases and the V segment lost 4 bases, leaving 13 bases of the junction unmatched. DNA for the CDR3: TGTGCCAGCAGTTACTCCGGGGGCGGGACAGTGGAAAAACTGTTTTTT. Translating it yields CASSYSGGGTVEKLFF.